This TCR beta chain was captured in a study of T cell clonality in common variable immunodeficiency. General study results and limits: CVID subjects showed higher TCRbeta clonality than healthy controls. Reportedly, TCR beta sequences from common variable immunodeficiency showed fewer deletions and N-nucleotide insertions.

Caucasian heritage predominated among both patients and controls. Donors gave roughly 5 to 8 ml heparinized peripheral whole blood. Assay used: immunoSEQ multiplex PCR; TCRdb lists only in-frame clones, some missing. This table holds around 81,000 clones with no singletons; the top ten claim about 0.8%. This clone was recorded many times. What it recognizes is unknown. Coverage ceases 3 residues before the CDR3 finishes, and the germline J gene fills in the end. Per germline, CDR1 LNHDA and CDR2 SQIVND (reference sequence). V was pared by 5 bases and J by 5 bases, with 16 bases between. The CDR3 is made up of 16 amino acids.

This receptor was identified in a person aged 18-69 years in good health. This chain uses TRBV19 with TRBJ2-6; tentatively, D is TRBD1 (5 bases). Sequenced: peripheral blood mononuclear cells. The CDR3 here is CASSPADNGRANVLTF. The CDR3 bases that were read are TGTGCCAGTAGTCCCGCGGACAATGGTCGGGCCAACGTC. The whole variable domain, filled in from reference TRBV19 and TRBJ2-6, reads DGGITQSPKYLFRKEGQNVTLSCEQNLNHDAMYWYRQDPGQGLRLIYYSQIVNDFQKGDIAEGYSVSREKKESFPLTVTSAQKNPTAFYLCASSPADNGRANVLTFGAGSRLTVL.